These 20 T cell receptor beta chains were all obtained from the same sample, sequenced in a study of cytomegalovirus exposure and HLA in healthy donors. PCR was performed using 60 Vbeta and 13 Jbeta primers. This table comes from immunoSEQ multiplex PCR, and its TCRdb copy is limited to in-frame clones, with some not included. The sample lists around 190,000 clones, over 75% occurring once. Sequenced material: PBMCs. The source of these receptors is a woman aged 50 to 60 in good health and CMV-seronegative.

V and J are TRBV12-1 and TRBJ1-5; the D call TRBD1 from the table was never checked on the DNA. TRBV12-1 is noted as a pseudogene. The CDR3 sequence is 15 residues long. CDR3 nucleotide sequence: TGTGCCAGCAGCTTTTGGGACAGGGTGGATCAGCCCCAGCATTTT. It is translated as CASSFWDRVDQPQHF.

Comment on this clone: Other DNA sequences from this sample encode an identical CDR3 as well. The DNA of the CDR3 is TGTGCCAGTAGTCCGGGGGGCTACGAGCAGTACTTC. Its protein product is CASSPGGYEQYF. The chain joins TRBV19 to TRBJ2-7; 7 nucleotides align to TRBD2. Germline trimming cut 5 bases from V and 3 bases from J; bases unmatched to any gene: 1. The CDR3 is made up of 12 amino acids. Germline V CDR1 and CDR2: LNHDA, SQIVND (reference sequence).

For this clone: Additional DNA sequences in this sample encode the identical CDR3. The chain links TRBV7-9 to TRBJ1-1; weak D call: TRBD1 (5 bases). The CDR3 runs to 13 residues. The V gene lost 1 base and the J gene lost 5 bases, with 8 bases spanning the gap. In germline, CDR1 is SEHNR, CDR2 FQNEAQ (reference sequence). CDR3 protein: CASSLEQGTEAFF. CDR3 sequence (DNA): TGTGCCAGCAGCTTAGAGCAGGGTACTGAAGCTTTCTTT.

This chain uses TRBV6-5 with TRBJ2-3, with D possibly being TRBD1 (5 bases). This CDR3 has 12 amino acids. V lost 2 bases and J lost 11, with 11 bases in between. Germline loops: CDR1 MNHEY, CDR2 SVGAGI. For the CDR3, the DNA is TGTGCCAGCAGTTACCCGCAGGGTCGGCAGTATTTT. It translates to CASSYPQGRQYF.

This clone was detected only a few times. The CDR3 here is CASSSSGTSGYEQYF. The CDR3 DNA sequence: TGTGCCAGCAGCTCCTCCGGGACTAGCGGCTACGAGCAGTACTTC. The chain carries TRBV7-3 and TRBJ2-7, with 11 bases that match TRBD2. Germline V gives CDR1 SGHTA, CDR2 FQGTGA. CDR3 length: 15 residues. V was pared by 4 bases and J by 3 bases, with 5 bases of the junction left unmatched.

The chain couples TRBV5-1 to TRBJ1-1; D gene ambiguous. Germline-derived CDR1 and CDR2 are SGHRS and YFSETQ. Trimming removed 5 bases from V and 5 bases from J, with 16 bases in between. The CDR3 contains 14 residues. The CDR3 coding sequence is TGCGCCAGCAGTCTTAATAAGGAGACTACTGAAGCTTTCTTT. Its translation is CASSLNKETTEAFF. Full variable domain (remainder filled in from reference TRBV5-1 and TRBJ1-1): KAGVTQTPRYLIKTRGQQVTLSCSPISGHRSVSWYQQTPGQGLQFLFEYFSETQRNKGNFPGRFSGRQFSNSRSEMNVSTLELGDSALYLCASSLNKETTEAFFGQGTRLTVV.

The chain has TRBV6-5 and TRBJ2-7; weak D call: TRBD1 (5 bases). This CDR3 has 14 amino acids. V was cut by 6 bases and J by 0 bases, with 12 bases left in between. The germline V gene encodes CDR1 MNHEY and CDR2 SVGAGI. CDR3 residues: CASRDRQSSYEQYF. The CDR3 bases are TGTGCCAGCAGGGACCGACAGAGCTCCTACGAGCAGTACTTC.

The chain is built from TRBV5-6 and TRBJ1-2; 7 bases are shared with TRBD1. CDR3 length: 16 residues. J gave up 0 bases and V 3 bases, and 8 bases lay outside the gene matches. The germline V gene encodes CDR1 SGHDT and CDR2 YYEEEE. CDR3 in DNA: TGTGCCAGCAGCTCGATACGACAGGGCCCTAACTATGGCTACACCTTC. Residues: CASSSIRQGPNYGYTF.

This clone was counted a few times. The chain recombines TRBV7-6 with TRBJ2-5; a possible D gene is TRBD1 (5 bases). The CDR3 covers 15 residues. Germline-derived CDR1 and CDR2 are SGHVS and FNYEAQ. V was shortened by 2 bases and J by 1 base, with 11 bases between the two germline ends. This CDR3 is CASSLRQNFQETQYF. CDR3 coding DNA: TGTGCCAGCAGCTTAAGACAGAACTTCCAAGAGACCCAGTACTTC.

The J gene is TRBJ2-7, the V gene TRBV5-1, with 10 positions matching TRBD1. This CDR3 comprises 12 residues. Germline lookup yields CDR1 SGHRS and CDR2 YFSETQ. After removal of 7 bases from V and 5 bases from J, the junction contained 3 bases not matched to a gene. The CDR3 loop reads CASGQGGDEQYF. The CDR3 DNA is TGCGCCAGCGGACAGGGGGGCGACGAGCAGTACTTC.

This chain links TRBV28 with TRBJ1-3, with a possible D match to TRBD1 (6 bases). Germline assignment: CDR1 MDHEN and CDR2 SYDVKM. V lost 8 bases and J 3 bases, leaving 20 bases between the germline ends. The CDR3 has 16 residues. DNA for the CDR3: TGTGCCAGCTCACCCTACCCAGGGGATCGTGGAAACACCATATATTTT. Its translation: CASSPYPGDRGNTIYF.

V usage is TRBV28 and J usage is TRBJ1-3; no definite D call. Trimming removed 2 bases at V and 0 bases at J, with 17 bases between. Germline loops: CDR1 MDHEN, CDR2 SYDVKM. This CDR3 has 18 residues. CDR3 DNA sequence: TGTGCCAGCAGTTTAATCACTTTGAGGGTCGTCTCTGGAAACACCATATATTTT. This translates into CASSLITLRVVSGNTIYF. Combining the CDR3 with reference TRBV28 and TRBJ1-3 gives the whole variable domain DVKVTQSSRYLVKRTGEKVFLECVQDMDHENMFWYRQDPGLGLRLIYFSYDVKMKEKGDIPEGYSVSREKKERFSLILESASTNQTSMYLCASSLITLRVVSGNTIYFGEGSWLTVV.

V is TRBV5-1 and J is TRBJ1-4; no clear D gene. V was trimmed by 0 bases and J by 3 bases, leaving 6 bases between them. From germline, CDR1 is SGHRS and CDR2 YFSETQ. CDR3 size: 14 residues. CDR3 coding DNA: TGCGCCAGCAGCTTGGATGCAGCTAATGAAAAACTGTTTTTT. Translating gives CASSLDAANEKLFF.

In its sample, this clone was seen a few times. The chain recombines TRBV2 with TRBJ1-5; D unclear. CDR1 SNHLY and CDR2 FYNNEI come from the germline V gene. The CDR3 length is 13 residues. Trimming took off 7 bases at V and 0 bases at J, with 7 bases between the two ends. The CDR3, as DNA: TGTGCCAGCACCCGGGATAGCAATCAGCCCCAGCATTTT. It encodes CASTRDSNQPQHF.

This sequence joins TRBV7-6 and TRBJ1-2; 7 nucleotides align to TRBD1. The CDR3 length is 15 residues. Losses at the gene ends were 3 bases for V and 4 bases for J; bases not matched to a gene: 8. Germline lookup yields CDR1 SGHVS and CDR2 FNYEAQ. The CDR3 spells CASSFGTDLTYGYTF. CDR3 DNA sequence: TGTGCCAGCAGCTTTGGGACAGACCTAACCTATGGCTACACCTTC.

This clone was detected only once. This sequence joins TRBV11-2 and TRBJ2-1; 7 bases align to TRBD1. Unmatched junction bases numbered 4, after V lost 4 bases and J lost 7 bases. Looked up from germline, CDR1 is SGHAT and CDR2 is FQNNGV. The CDR3 loop spans 13 amino acids. The CDR3 loop is CASSSNRGNEQFF. CDR3 nucleotide sequence: TGTGCCAGCAGCTCGAACAGGGGAAATGAGCAGTTCTTC.

The chain is built from TRBV29-1 and TRBJ2-3; possibly TRBD1 for D (6 bases). CDR1 and CDR2 from the germline V gene are SQVTM and ANQGSEA. The ends were cut back, 5 bases at V and 0 bases at J, with 12 bases in the middle. CDR3 size: 14 residues. The CDR3 coding sequence is TGCAGCGTTCCCATGACAGGTAGCACAGATACGCAGTATTTT. It is translated as CSVPMTGSTDTQYF.

This chain joins TRBV5-1 and TRBJ1-5, with 8 positions matching TRBD1. Germline V gives CDR1 SGHRS, CDR2 YFSETQ. V trimming: 4 bases; J trimming: 5 bases; junction bases outside the gene matches: 2. The CDR3 extends over 13 amino acids. The CDR3 sequence is CASSATGDQPQHF. CDR3 DNA sequence: TGCGCCAGCAGCGCGACAGGGGATCAGCCCCAGCATTTT.

V gene TRBV11-2 combines with J gene TRBJ2-1; D remains ambiguous. The CDR3 extends over 12 amino acids. Per the germline V gene, CDR1 is SGHAT and CDR2 is FQNNGV. V was trimmed by 0 bases and J by 9 bases, leaving 6 bases between them. The CDR3 sequence is CASSLEFGEQFF. Here the CDR3 DNA reads TGTGCCAGCAGCTTAGAATTCGGTGAGCAGTTCTTC.

This chain connects TRBV7-8 to TRBJ1-4; possibly TRBD1 for D (6 bases). The CDR3 totals 16 residues. The germline V gene encodes CDR1 SGHVS and CDR2 FQNEAQ. Trimming took off 5 bases at V and 0 bases at J, with 13 bases between the two ends. CDR3 nucleotide sequence: TGTGCCAGCAGCCGTGGACAGCTAGCAACTAATGAAAAACTGTTTTTT. As protein: CASSRGQLATNEKLFF.